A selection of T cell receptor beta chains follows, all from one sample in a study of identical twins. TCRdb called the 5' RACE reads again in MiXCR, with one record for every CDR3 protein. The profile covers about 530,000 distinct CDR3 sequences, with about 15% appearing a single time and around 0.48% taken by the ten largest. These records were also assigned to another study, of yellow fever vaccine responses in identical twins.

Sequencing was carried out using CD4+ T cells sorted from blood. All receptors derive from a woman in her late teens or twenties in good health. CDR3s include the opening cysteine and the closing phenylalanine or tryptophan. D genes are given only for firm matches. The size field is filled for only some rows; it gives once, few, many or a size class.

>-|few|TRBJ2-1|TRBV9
TGTGCCAGCAGCGCTCGGGACTCGAAATACAATGAGCAGTTCTTC
CASSARDSKYNEQFF
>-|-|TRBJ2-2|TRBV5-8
TGTGCCAGCAGCTGGGGTCGGGTTGACACCGGGGAGCTGTTTTTT
CASSWGRVDTGELFF
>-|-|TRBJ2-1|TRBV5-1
TGCGCCAGCAGAACCCAGGCGGGACAAACCCATAATGAGCAGTTCTTC
CASRTQAGQTHNEQFF
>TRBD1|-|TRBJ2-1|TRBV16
TGTGCCAGCAGCCAATTTGACAGGGACTACAATGAGCAGTTCTTC
CASSQFDRDYNEQFF
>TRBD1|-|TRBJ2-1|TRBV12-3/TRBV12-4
TGTGCCAGCAGAGTGGGGACAGGATCCTACAATGAGCAGTTCTTC
CASRVGTGSYNEQFF
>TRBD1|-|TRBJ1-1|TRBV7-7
TGTGCCAGCAGATCTACAGGGGACTTCGGGGCTGAAGCTTTCTTT
CASRSTGDFGAEAFF
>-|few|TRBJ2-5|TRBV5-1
TGCGCCAGCAGAGGACCGTCCCAAGAGACCCAGTACTTC
CASRGPSQETQYF
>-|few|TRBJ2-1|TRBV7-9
TGTGCCAGCAGCGGATTCAATGAGCAGTTCTTC
CASSGFNEQFF
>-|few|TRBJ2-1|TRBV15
TGTGCCACCAGCAGAGACAGGGCCATAGGCAATGAGCAGTTCTTC
CATSRDRAIGNEQFF
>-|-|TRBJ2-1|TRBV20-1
TGCAGTGCTATACGGGGGCTCGATGAGCAGTTCTTC
CSAIRGLDEQFF
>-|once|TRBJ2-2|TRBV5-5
TGTGCCAGCAGCCTGGGGGGAGTACGCACCGGGGAGCTGTTTTTT
CASSLGGVRTGELFF
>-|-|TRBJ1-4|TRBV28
TGTGCCAGCAGTCTACCCGGACAGAACGAAAAACTGTTTTTT
CASSLPGQNEKLFF
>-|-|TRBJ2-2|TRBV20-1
TGCAGTGCCGGTCGGGCTGGGGGGACCGGGGAGCTGTTTTTT
CSAGRAGGTGELFF
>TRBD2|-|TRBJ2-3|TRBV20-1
TGCAGTGCTAGTAGTAGCGGGGGTATCACAGATACGCAGTATTTT
CSASSSGGITDTQYF
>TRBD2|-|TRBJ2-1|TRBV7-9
TGTGCCAGCAGCTTAAAAGGACTAGCGGGAGGAAGGGATGAGCAGTTCTTC
CASSLKGLAGGRDEQFF
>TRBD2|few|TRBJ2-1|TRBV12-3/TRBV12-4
TGTGCCAGCAGTTCGCCGGGACTAGCGGGAACTAGCGGTGAGCAGTTCTTC
CASSSPGLAGTSGEQFF
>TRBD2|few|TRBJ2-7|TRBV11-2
TGTGCCAGCAGCTTATCCCTAGCGGGGACCTACGAGCAGTACTTC
CASSLSLAGTYEQYF
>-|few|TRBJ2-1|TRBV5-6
TGTGCCAGCAGCTTCCCTTACGGGCAGGGGCAGTTCTTC
CASSFPYGQGQFF
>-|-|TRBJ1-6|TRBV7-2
TGTGCCAGCAGCTTGACAGGTCCTTCGCCCCTCCACTTT
CASSLTGPSPLHF
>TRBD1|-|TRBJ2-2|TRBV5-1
TGCGCCAGCAGCCCTACAGGGGTCAACACCGGGGAGCTGTTTTTT
CASSPTGVNTGELFF
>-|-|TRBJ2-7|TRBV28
TGTGCCAGCAGTAGGACGGCGTCCTACGAGCAGTACTTC
CASSRTASYEQYF
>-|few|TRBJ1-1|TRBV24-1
TGTGCCACCAGTAAAGGGGGATGGACTGAAGCTTTCTTT
CATSKGGWTEAFF
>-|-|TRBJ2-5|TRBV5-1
TGCGCCAGCAGCCTGATGGGGGGCCTGCAGGAGACCCAGTACTTC
CASSLMGGLQETQYF
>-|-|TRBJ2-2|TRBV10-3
TGTGCCATCAGTGTTCCGGGAACCAACACCGGGGAGCTGTTTTTT
CAISVPGTNTGELFF
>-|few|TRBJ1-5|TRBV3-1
TGTGCCAGCAGCCAAGTTCTCAATCAGCCCCAGCATTTT
CASSQVLNQPQHF
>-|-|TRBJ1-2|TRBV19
TGTGCCAGCAAGGACAGAACACACTATGGCTACACCTTC
CASKDRTHYGYTF
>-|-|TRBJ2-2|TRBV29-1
TGCAGCGTGGCTACAGGCACCGGGGAGCTGTTTTTT
CSVATGTGELFF
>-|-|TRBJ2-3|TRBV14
TGTGCCAGCAGCCAAAAAGGAGATACGCAGTATTTT
CASSQKGDTQYF
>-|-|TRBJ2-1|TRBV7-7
TGTGCCAGCAGCTTATCCCTCCCGGCAGGGTTACATGAGCAGTTCTTC
CASSLSLPAGLHEQFF
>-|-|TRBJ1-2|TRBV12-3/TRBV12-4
TGTGCCAGCAGTTTACTTGGGGCTAACTATGGCTACACCTTC
CASSLLGANYGYTF
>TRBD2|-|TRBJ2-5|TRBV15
TGTGCCACCAGAAGAGCCCCTAGCGGGGAAGAGACCCAGTACTTC
CATRRAPSGEETQYF
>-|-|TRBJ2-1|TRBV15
TGTGCCACCAGCAGAGATCAGAACAACTTCAATGAGCAGTTCTTC
CATSRDQNNFNEQFF
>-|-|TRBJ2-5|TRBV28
TGTGCCAGCAGTTTACCTGACAGTCGGGGAGAGACCCAGTACTTC
CASSLPDSRGETQYF
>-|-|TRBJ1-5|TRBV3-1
TGTGCCAGCAGTTTAAAGGGAATCGGCCTTCCGGGTAATCAGCCCCAGCATTTT
CASSLKGIGLPGNQPQHF
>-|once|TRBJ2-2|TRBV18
TGTGCCAGCTCACGAACTCCCGGGGAGCTGTTTTTT
CASSRTPGELFF
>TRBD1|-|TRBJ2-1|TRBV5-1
TGCGCCAGCAGCCATACAGGGGGCGATTATGAGCAGTTCTTC
CASSHTGGDYEQFF
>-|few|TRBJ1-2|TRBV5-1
TGCGCCAGCAGCTTGGAAGTATCCTATGGCTACACCTTC
CASSLEVSYGYTF
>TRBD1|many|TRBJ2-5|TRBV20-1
TGCAGTGCACCCGACAGGGGCCAAGAGACCCAGTACTTC
CSAPDRGQETQYF
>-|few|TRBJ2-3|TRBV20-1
TGCAGTGCTAGAGATTACACAGATACGCAGTATTTT
CSARDYTDTQYF
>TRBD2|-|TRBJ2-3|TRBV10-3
TGTGCCATCAGTACTCCTTTAGCGGGAAACACAGATACGCAGTATTTT
CAISTPLAGNTDTQYF
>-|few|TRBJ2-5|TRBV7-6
TGTGCCAGCAGCTTATGGCGAGCGGAAGAGACCCAGTACTTC
CASSLWRAEETQYF
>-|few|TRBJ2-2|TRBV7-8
TGTGCCAGCAGCTTAGTTTTTACACAACTGGGGAACACCGGGGAGCTGTTTTTT
CASSLVFTQLGNTGELFF